This T cell receptor beta chain comes out of a study of siplizumab effects on memory and regulatory T cells. Using immunoSEQ multiplex PCR, the repertoire was profiled, and TCRdb retains in-frame clones only, with some absent. The repertoire has about 55,000 clones, approximately 97% of them found once; the top ten carry 0.5% to 0.7%. The ends were cut back, 3 bases at V and 7 bases at J, with 13 bases in the middle. Germline loops: CDR1 LNHDA, CDR2 SQIVND (reference sequence). CDR3 size: 13 residues. This clonotype originated in a human donor in good health. The sample consisted of naive CD4+ T cells sorted from blood. The rearrangement uses TRBV19 and TRBJ2-7; perhaps TRBD2 as D (7 bases). In DNA, the CDR3 is TGTGCCAGTAGTATCTATAGGGGGGGTGAGCAGTACTTC. This codes for CASSIYRGGEQYF.